This T cell receptor beta chain comes out of a study of T cells in Graves' hyperthyroidism and ophthalmopathy. With regard to this clonotype: A read error may explain this, as a much larger clone is one base away. The CDR3 carries no conserved terminal phenylalanine or tryptophan, so it likely arises from a read error.

TCR beta CDR3 sequences were amplified from RNA transcripts. The HTBI set primed first-round TCR CDR3 RT-PCR. TCRdb reanalysed the multiplex PCR reads using MiXCR and keeps one entry per CDR3 protein. The sample lists more than 250,000 distinct CDR3 sequences; around 15% were seen once. Germline lookup yields CDR1 SNHLY and CDR2 FYNNEI. This CDR3 region has 14 residues. Trimming stripped 6 bases from V and 6 bases from J, with 14 bases between. The sequence came from a woman aged 50 to 60 with Graves' hyperthyroidism that later progressed to Graves' ophthalmopathy. Sequencing was done on a sample of blood. The chain uses TRBV2 and TRBJ2-2; possibly TRBD1 for D (5 bases). CDR3 sequence (DNA): TGTGCCAGCAGATTCCAGGGTCTGGCCGGGGAGCTGTTTCTT. This gives the protein CASRFQGLAGELFL.